A selection of T cell receptor beta chains follows, all from one sample in a study of cytomegalovirus exposure and HLA in healthy donors. Repertoires were generated with immunoSEQ multiplex PCR, while TCRdb's copy carries only in-frame clones and drops some. The table lists around 150,000 clones, 65% to 85% of them singletons, with around 6.6% in the top ten. The sample was PBMCs. The receptor set was obtained from a male donor in good health and CMV-seropositive. Both conserved end residues are part of each CDR3. D genes are given only for firm matches. Clone sizes are given selectively: once, few, many, or a class where the clone is expanded.

v_call,d_call,clone_size,j_call,cdr3_nt,cdr3_aa
TRBV30,NA,NA,TRBJ1-5,TGTGCCTGGAGTGGGGGGACACGGAATCAGCCCCAGCATTTT,CAWSGGTRNQPQHF
TRBV4-2,NA,once,TRBJ1-5,TGTGCCAGCAGCCAAGGACGACAGTTCCCCCAGCATTTT,CASSQGRQFPQHF
TRBV19,TRBD1,NA,TRBJ2-1,TGTGCCAGTAGTCCTCGGACTAGAGGGGGACAGGGCAATGAGCAGTTCTTC,CASSPRTRGGQGNEQFF
TRBV29-1,NA,NA,TRBJ1-1,TGCAGCGTTGAATGGGCAGGGCCTACTGAAGCTTTCTTT,CSVEWAGPTEAFF
TRBV29-1,NA,NA,TRBJ1-4,TGCACTGGGGGCAGTAATGAAAAACTGTTTTTT,CTGGSNEKLFF
TRBV10-3,NA,once,TRBJ2-5,TGTGCCATCAGTGAGTCTGCGGAGACCCAGTACTTC,CAISESAETQYF
TRBV27,NA,NA,TRBJ2-1,TGTGCAGCCGGGGGAACTTACAATGAGCAGTTCTTC,CAAGGTYNEQFF
TRBV23-1,NA,NA,TRBJ1-4,TGCGCCAGGACTCGGAAAGCAACTAATGAAAAACTGTTTTTT,CARTRKATNEKLFF
TRBV5-5,NA,NA,TRBJ1-2,TGTGCCAGCAGTCAGGACAGTCTCTACTCTGGCTACACCTTC,CASSQDSLYSGYTF
TRBV12-5,NA,NA,TRBJ1-5,TGTGCTAGTGGTTTGGTAGGGGCAGGGGTCCGGCCCCAGCATTTT,CASGLVGAGVRPQHF
TRBV7-9,NA,NA,TRBJ2-1,TGTGCCAGCAGCTCCCTACCCCTATCCGGGAATGAGCAGTTCTTC,CASSSLPLSGNEQFF
TRBV27,TRBD1,once,TRBJ2-1,TGTGCCAGCAGTTTATCGGACAGGGTCATGGTTAATGAGCAGTTCTTC,CASSLSDRVMVNEQFF
TRBV5-1,TRBD1,few,TRBJ2-5,TGCGCCAGCAGCTTTCAGGGGGCTAAAGAGACCCAGTACTTC,CASSFQGAKETQYF
TRBV27,TRBD2,NA,TRBJ2-3,TGTGCCAGCCGCCCTGGTAGCGGGAGGGCCAGAGATACGCAGTATTTT,CASRPGSGRARDTQYF